The present T cell receptor (beta chain) was sequenced within a study of blood T cells in healthy people across ages. A minimum of 6 micrograms of total RNA was extracted per sample. Whole-study results and caveats: Higher diversity and more naive CD4+ cells were features of long-lived donors, compared to aged donors. While age rose, TCR beta diversity per million T cells dropped in a roughly linear way.

There are 16 residues in the CDR3. Trimming took 4 bases from V and 2 from J, leaving 17 bases between them. From germline, CDR1 is MDHEN and CDR2 SYDVKM. Sample-barcoded 5' priming and a J-beta primer mix drove a second PCR of about 6 to 12 cycles. Every cDNA molecule bore a tag from a template-switch adaptor containing 12 random nucleotides. From the 5' RACE reads, TCRdb called clonotypes with MiXCR, one entry per CDR3 protein. The data hold some 1.5 million distinct CDR3 sequences, with 28% observed a single time. There are a few counts of this clonotype. Its matching antigen is unknown. The chain carries TRBV28 and TRBJ2-5; TRBD2 might be the D (5 bases). The sequenced sample was blood. The sequence was obtained from a woman aged 25-40 years in good health. In nucleotides, the CDR3 is TGTGCCAGCAGTTCATCATCTGCCCGGGGTCAAGAGACCCAGTACTTC. It encodes CASSSSSARGQETQYF.